Detailed here is one TCR beta chain. Its target is unknown. The entry originates in a study of Ad26.COV2.S vaccination and SARS-CoV-2 variants. Trimming cost V 7 bases and J 10 bases; bases outside gene matches: 15. This CDR3 contains 15 residues. Germline CDR1 reads LNHDA; CDR2 reads SQIVND (reference sequence). Whole-study results and caveats: Post-vaccination spike-specific CD8+ and CD4+ T cell responses reportedly had substantial breadth.

Treatment denoted: around 19 received Ad26.COV2.S at low or high dose, single or two shots; roughly five received placebo; per-sample allocation not given. Specimens were obtained on day 63 following the first vaccine or placebo injection. Built on an Ad26 vector, the vaccine expressed Wuhan-strain SARS-CoV-2 spike. Sequenced by immunoSEQ multiplex PCR; TCRdb stores in-frame clones only, minus some. This table holds around 300,000 clones, 86% found once. This clonotype was obtained from a person aged 18-65 years who received the Ad26.COV2.S COVID-19 vaccine or a placebo. The chain joins TRBV19 to TRBJ2-1; 8 nucleotides line up with TRBD2. The sequences come from peripheral blood, collected in a trial of Ad26.COV2.S vaccine versus placebo. The CDR3 reads CASTPVGSGKREQFF. Written as DNA, the CDR3 is TGTGCCAGTACCCCGGTGGGTAGCGGGAAGAGGGAGCAGTTCTTC.